This T cell receptor beta chain was sequenced during a study of sequential checkpoint blockade in melanoma (dated by TCRdb to 2018 to 2020). For the study in its entirety: Patients were assigned by 1:1 randomization to either first-line nivolumab followed by ipilimumab (arm A) or ipilimumab followed by nivolumab (arm B). DNA from 75 to 100 melanoma tumor samples collected before treatment underwent TCRbeta immunosequencing. For 20 to 25 patients, matched tumor biopsies were obtained before treatment and at week 13, following single-agent nivolumab (arm A) or ipilimumab (arm B). In about 80% of the matched pre- and post-treatment tumor biopsy pairs, both biopsies came from the same lesion. Both trial sequences were followed by maintenance nivolumab. Study-wide findings and limitations: Small sample sizes and reduced statistical power limited the analyses of tumor T-cell fraction within each arm. Larger, independent patient cohorts are needed to validate the response-prediction model that combines TCR metrics and mutation burden. In the nivolumab-first arm (arm A), an association was found between pretreatment tumor TIL clonality and response (P = .04). PD-L1 staining and CD8+ T-cell counts correlated with tumor T-cell fraction and clonality, whereas mutational load did not. Clinical benefit was about 30 times more likely to be achieved by patients whose tumor T-cell fraction and clonality increased by week 13.

The germline V gene provides CDR1 MNHGY and CDR2 SAAAGT. The CDR3 contains 20 residues, cysteine and phenylalanine counted. This entry keeps only the CDR3 DNA: 60 bases, framed from base 1. The trim is 0 bases for V and 0 bases for J, with a gap of 24 bases between the germline ends. This specimen's treatment or condition label, per the study, means: randomized to nivolumab then ipilimumab (arm A) or the reverse (arm B). No trial patient had received prior DNA-damaging chemotherapy. CheckMate 064, a randomized, open-label phase II trial of sequential checkpoint blockade, was the source of the samples, all of which came from patients with melanoma. Genomic DNA from formalin-fixed paraffin-embedded (FFPE) tissue samples was used for tumor TCR sequencing. About this clone: It has no known antigen specificity. No base-level quality is on record; no much larger clone is a single base apart.

TCRbeta CDR3 regions were immunosequenced from genomic DNA with the immunoSEQ Assay. Before high-throughput sequencing, genomic DNA was amplified using bias-controlled multiplex PCR. From the authors' description of their analysis: To quantify the absolute abundance of each unique TCRbeta CDR3 region, the sequences were collapsed and filtered. Clonality was defined as 1 minus Pielou's evenness and was calculated using productive rearrangements only. To compute tumor T-cell fraction, TCRbeta template counts were normalized to usable DNA, with usable DNA estimated from several housekeeping genes. A previously published method was used to identify clones with significantly greater frequencies in on-treatment samples than in baseline samples. Held by TCRdb, this immuneACCESS table contains in-frame sequences only and omits some clones. Under half of the omission traces to an unresolved V gene where checked; the cause of the rest is unknown. The V and J calls and clone size are taken from that table; D and trimming were inferred from the DNA. The sample table contains about 6,700 clones; only one count was recorded for roughly 26% of them. Together, the top ten hold 8% to 9% of the sample.

The chain is made from TRBV6-8 and TRBJ2-7; the D gene identity is not certain. This material consisted of tumor tissue (inferred from file names), taken from a patient given nivolumab and ipilimumab in sequence. The receptor was isolated from a human donor with melanoma. The encoded CDR3 is CASSYSFLGTSRRGSYEQYF. The DNA is TGTGCCAGCAGTTACTCATTCCTTGGTACTTCACGCCGCGGCTCCTACGAGCAGTACTTC.